These T cell receptor beta chains were read from a single sample in a study of blood T cells in healthy people across ages. TCRdb recomputed calls from the 5' RACE reads with MiXCR, one row per CDR3 protein. The sample yields 950,000 to 1,200,000 distinct CDR3 sequences, 35% to 40% seen once. The sample taken for sequencing was blood. The receptors shown here come from a man younger than 30 in good health. Both conserved end residues are part of each CDR3. Fields, in order: D gene, J gene, V gene, clone size, CDR3 protein, CDR3 DNA. A D gene is named only where the DNA matches it firmly. Clone size, where shown, is once, few, many, or a class for clones that have expanded.

d_gene: .
j_gene: TRBJ1-1
v_gene: TRBV20-1
abundance: many
CDR3aa: CSARVDGRMNTEAFF
CDR3nt: TGCAGTGCTAGAGTTGACGGCAGGATGAACACTGAAGCTTTCTTT

d_gene: .
j_gene: TRBJ1-1
v_gene: TRBV6-2/TRBV6-3
abundance: few
CDR3aa: CASSYSLDGTEAFF
CDR3nt: TGTGCCAGCAGTTACTCGTTGGACGGCACTGAAGCTTTCTTT

d_gene: .
j_gene: TRBJ2-7
v_gene: TRBV27
abundance: few
CDR3aa: CASSPRGPGYEQYF
CDR3nt: TGTGCCAGCAGTCCCAGGGGTCCGGGGTACGAGCAGTACTTC

d_gene: TRBD1
j_gene: TRBJ1-2
v_gene: TRBV7-2
abundance: .
CDR3aa: CASSSRQGDNYGYTF
CDR3nt: TGTGCCAGCAGCTCTCGACAGGGGGATAACTATGGCTACACCTTC

d_gene: .
j_gene: TRBJ2-4
v_gene: TRBV28
abundance: few
CDR3aa: CASSPMYTKNIQYF
CDR3nt: TGTGCCAGCAGTCCTATGTACACGAAAAACATTCAGTACTTC

d_gene: .
j_gene: TRBJ1-2
v_gene: TRBV6-1
abundance: .
CDR3aa: CAISELARGGYTF
CDR3nt: TGTGCCATCAGTGAGCTGGCGAGAGGTGGCTACACCTTC

d_gene: .
j_gene: TRBJ1-1
v_gene: TRBV5-4
abundance: .
CDR3aa: CASSLSTADTEAFF
CDR3nt: TGTGCCAGCAGCTTGTCCACCGCTGACACTGAAGCTTTCTTT

d_gene: .
j_gene: TRBJ1-2
v_gene: TRBV9
abundance: .
CDR3aa: CASSGEGQRNGYTF
CDR3nt: TGTGCCAGCAGCGGGGAGGGCCAAAGGAATGGCTACACCTTC

d_gene: .
j_gene: TRBJ2-7
v_gene: TRBV18
abundance: .
CDR3aa: CASSSPGNEQYF
CDR3nt: TGTGCCAGCTCGTCACCGGGAAATGAGCAGTACTTC

d_gene: .
j_gene: TRBJ2-7
v_gene: TRBV5-4
abundance: few
CDR3aa: CASSEDPEMDEQYF
CDR3nt: TGTGCCAGCAGCGAGGACCCTGAGATGGACGAGCAGTACTTC

d_gene: .
j_gene: TRBJ1-2
v_gene: TRBV2
abundance: .
CDR3aa: CASSEAPGTLGYGYTF
CDR3nt: TGTGCCAGCAGTGAAGCGCCGGGCACCCTTGGGTATGGCTACACCTTC

d_gene: .
j_gene: TRBJ1-2
v_gene: TRBV20-1
abundance: few
CDR3aa: CSARDPGRGDGYTF
CDR3nt: TGCAGTGCTAGAGATCCGGGCAGGGGAGATGGCTACACCTTC

d_gene: .
j_gene: TRBJ2-3
v_gene: TRBV7-2
abundance: .
CDR3aa: CASSRGPTDTRYF
CDR3nt: TGTGCCAGCAGCAGAGGGCCCACAGATACGCGGTATTTT

d_gene: .
j_gene: TRBJ1-4
v_gene: TRBV21-1
abundance: .
CDR3aa: CASSKGGRGLPNEKLFF
CDR3nt: TGTGCCAGCAGCAAAGGGGGCAGGGGCCTCCCTAATGAAAAACTGTTTTTT

d_gene: .
j_gene: TRBJ1-1
v_gene: TRBV6-5
abundance: few
CDR3aa: CASRPGSTGLEAFF
CDR3nt: TGTGCCAGCAGGCCGGGAAGTACGGGCCTTGAAGCTTTCTTT

d_gene: TRBD2
j_gene: TRBJ2-1
v_gene: TRBV12-3/TRBV12-4
abundance: .
CDR3aa: CASSLAERGALYNEQFF
CDR3nt: TGTGCCAGCAGTTTAGCGGAGCGGGGGGCCCTCTACAATGAGCAGTTCTTC

d_gene: TRBD2
j_gene: TRBJ2-4
v_gene: TRBV27
abundance: .
CDR3aa: CASITGRGSKNIQYF
CDR3nt: TGTGCCAGCATTACCGGGAGGGGGTCCAAAAACATTCAGTACTTC